The rows below give T cell receptor beta chains drawn from one sample of a study of blood T cell repertoires in COVID-19. Clones were read by immunoSEQ multiplex PCR, and TCRdb kept only the in-frame ones, dropping some. The sample lists approximately 180,000 clones, more than 70% occurring once. The sample was peripheral blood. The receptors here all came from a person aged 65-85 years with COVID-19, enrolled during active disease. Each CDR3 is given with its conserved first and last residue. The D gene is left open where the match is weak. Where a row states a size, it is once, few, many or the class of an expanded clone; other rows omit it.

d_gene	v_gene	j_gene	abundance	CDR3aa	CDR3nt
TRBD1	TRBV19	TRBJ1-3	once	CASSWDSASGNTIYF	TGTGCCAGTAGTTGGGACAGCGCCTCTGGAAACACCATATATTTT
TRBD1	TRBV5-5	TRBJ2-3	NA	CASSLDGRGQVDTQYF	TGTGCCAGCAGCTTGGATGGCAGGGGGCAGGTAGATACGCAGTATTTT
TRBD1	TRBV7-3	TRBJ2-1	NA	CASSLSGGPTYNEQFF	TGTGCCAGCAGCCTTTCAGGGGGACCAACCTACAATGAGCAGTTCTTC
NA	TRBV19	TRBJ1-5	few	CASSFFLGVSNQPQHF	TGTGCCAGTAGTTTCTTTCTAGGGGTTAGCAATCAGCCCCAGCATTTT
TRBD2	TRBV24-1	TRBJ2-3	NA	CATTSGGADTQYF	TGTGCCACTACTAGCGGGGGGGCCGATACGCAGTATTTT
TRBD1	TRBV7-9	TRBJ1-2	few	CASSLAGQVYGYTF	TGTGCCAGCAGCTTGGCGGGACAGGTCTATGGCTACACCTTC
NA	TRBV4-3	TRBJ1-2	NA	CASSQDRGGTSYGYTF	TGCGCCAGCAGCCAAGATCGGGGAGGAACTTCTTATGGCTACACCTTC
NA	TRBV19	TRBJ1-1	NA	CASSYGQTKNTEAFF	TGTGCCAGTAGTTACGGACAGACCAAGAACACTGAAGCTTTCTTT
TRBD1	TRBV27	TRBJ1-3	NA	CASSLTGVLGNTIYF	TGTGCCAGCAGTCTCACAGGGGTGCTTGGAAACACCATATATTTT
TRBD2	TRBV29-1	TRBJ2-5	NA	CSVASGGPSYF	TGCAGCGTTGCGAGCGGGGGGCCCTCGTACTTC
NA	TRBV5-5	TRBJ2-2	NA	CASSSPGTTNTGELFF	TGTGCCAGCAGCTCTCCCGGGACAACGAACACCGGGGAGCTGTTTTTT
NA	TRBV20-1	TRBJ2-1	NA	CSARDNNEQFF	TGCAGTGCTAGAGATAACAATGAGCAGTTCTTC
TRBD1	TRBV19	TRBJ1-6	NA	CASSLGQTADSPLHF	TGTGCCAGTAGTTTGGGACAGACGGCGGATTCACCCCTCCACTTT
NA	TRBV5-5	TRBJ1-1	few	CASSLGPRVNTEAFF	TGTGCCAGCAGCTTGGGACCCCGGGTGAACACTGAAGCTTTCTTT
TRBD2	TRBV5-8	TRBJ2-1	NA	CASQRLAMNEQFF	TGTGCCAGTCAAAGACTAGCGATGAATGAGCAGTTCTTC
NA	TRBV7-2	TRBJ1-5	NA	CASSLIGDNQPQHF	TGTGCCAGCAGCTTAATCGGGGACAATCAGCCCCAGCATTTT
TRBD2	TRBV7-2	TRBJ2-2	NA	CASSWGLAGAGELFF	TGTGCCAGCAGCTGGGGACTAGCGGGAGCCGGGGAGCTGTTTTTT
NA	TRBV3-1/TRBV3-2	TRBJ2-7	few	CASSPRGQGYEQYF	TGTGCCAGCAGCCCGCGGGGGCAAGGCTACGAGCAGTACTTC
TRBD2	TRBV28	TRBJ2-7	once	CASRRSGGAYEQYF	TGTGCCAGTAGGCGGAGCGGGGGGGCCTACGAGCAGTACTTC
TRBD1	TRBV6-5	TRBJ2-2	NA	CASSWDRNTGELFF	TGTGCCAGCAGTTGGGACAGGAACACCGGGGAGCTGTTTTTT
NA	TRBV9	TRBJ1-6	NA	CASSVGEELKLNSPLHF	TGTGCCAGCAGCGTGGGGGAGGAACTGAAATTGAATTCACCCCTCCACTTT
TRBD2	TRBV7-3	TRBJ2-5	NA	CASSLEAGGGWKTQYF	TGTGCCAGCAGCCTCGAAGCGGGGGGTGGATGGAAGACCCAGTACTTC
TRBD2	TRBV28	TRBJ2-7	NA	CASSGRLAGSDEQYF	TGTGCCAGCAGCGGAAGACTAGCGGGATCCGACGAGCAGTACTTC
NA	TRBV4-2	TRBJ1-3	NA	CASSQNRDFSGNTIYF	TGTGCCAGCAGCCAAAACCGGGATTTCTCTGGAAACACCATATATTTT
TRBD1	TRBV3-1/TRBV3-2	TRBJ1-2	NA	CASSRQTGQSGYTF	TGTGCCAGCAGCCGACAGACAGGGCAAAGTGGCTACACCTTC
NA	TRBV27	TRBJ2-7	NA	CASSSAGIYEQYF	TGTGCCAGCAGTTCCGCGGGGATCTACGAGCAGTACTTC
NA	TRBV19	TRBJ2-2	NA	CASSILRSGELFF	TGTGCCAGTAGTATCCTCAGGTCCGGGGAGCTGTTTTTT
NA	TRBV7-2	TRBJ2-5	once	CASSLPGVQTQYF	TGTGCCAGCAGCTTGCCGGGTGTACAGACCCAGTACTTC
NA	TRBV7-3	TRBJ1-1	NA	CASSLTRPLNTEAFF	TGTGCCAGCAGCTTAACGCGTCCTTTGAACACTGAAGCTTTCTTT
NA	TRBV28	TRBJ1-5	NA	CASTGGVEEQPQHF	TGTGCCAGCACCGGGGGGGTAGAGGAACAGCCCCAGCATTTT
NA	TRBV4-3	TRBJ1-5	NA	CASSQDIERSGNQPQHF	TGCGCCAGCAGCCAAGATATTGAGAGATCTGGCAATCAGCCCCAGCATTTT
TRBD1	TRBV27	TRBJ1-4	NA	CASSPRASGGPAQLFF	TGTGCCAGCAGTCCCCGGGCCTCAGGGGGACCCGCACAACTGTTTTTT
NA	TRBV2	TRBJ1-2	NA	CASSVQSYGYTF	TGTGCCAGCAGTGTACAGAGCTATGGCTACACCTTC
NA	TRBV10-3	TRBJ2-3	NA	CAISGGKDTQYF	TGTGCCATCAGTGGGGGCAAAGATACGCAGTATTTT